One sample yielded the 28 T cell receptor beta chains listed below, sequenced in a study of T-cell memory formation after mild COVID-19. TCRdb re-derived calls from the 5' RACE reads in MiXCR, one entry per CDR3 protein. In the table there are around 110,000 distinct CDR3 sequences, 13% to 15% of which are singletons. Specimen: PBMCs or a T cell subset sorted from them (not recorded which). The receptors were sampled from a man between 18 and 35 years old who had mild COVID-19 (a few samples of this study predate the infection). Cell type and time point are not known.

The V gene is TRBV4-1, the J gene TRBJ2-5; D is perhaps TRBD2 (6 bases). Germline-derived CDR1 and CDR2 are MGHRA and YSYEKL. CDR3 length equals 14 residues. V was trimmed by 1 base and J by 2 bases, leaving 8 bases between them. The CDR3 loop is CASSQGGLQETQYF. The CDR3 bases are TGCGCCAGCAGCCAAGGGGGACTTCAAGAGACCCAGTACTTC.

V usage is TRBV4-1 and J usage is TRBJ2-7, with D perhaps matching TRBD1 (6 bases). Trimming stripped 1 base from V and 2 bases from J, with 12 bases between. CDR3 length: 15 amino acids. Germline lookup yields CDR1 MGHRA and CDR2 YSYEKL. The CDR3 nucleotides read TGCGCCAGCAGCCAAGTCGCACAGGGCCCCTACGAGCAGTACGTC. This codes for CASSQVAQGPYEQYV.

In this sample, this clonotype turned up a few times. J is TRBJ1-3 and V is TRBV9; D is perhaps TRBD1 (6 bases). The CDR3 spans 14 residues. CDR1 is SGDLS and CDR2 is YYNGEE in the germline V gene. V dropped 1 base and J dropped 2 bases, with 7 bases sitting between them. The CDR3 here is CASSVSGAGNTIYF. CDR3 DNA: TGTGCCAGCAGCGTATCAGGGGCTGGAAACACCATATATTTT.

This clonotype was found a few times. The chain couples TRBV20-1 to TRBJ2-3; D is unresolved. Germline CDR1 and CDR2: DFQATT and SNEGSKA (reference sequence). This CDR3 spans 11 amino acids. Between the trimmed V and J ends, which lost 5 bases and 5 bases, there was a span of 8 bases. The CDR3 nucleotides are TGCAGTGCTCTACTAAGAGATACGCAGTATTTT. Protein sequence: CSALLRDTQYF.

This chain uses TRBV7-8 with TRBJ2-2, with 9 bases fitting TRBD1. Germline loops: CDR1 SGHVS, CDR2 FQNEAQ. The V gene end was trimmed by 7 bases and the J gene end by 6 bases; junction bases not matched to a gene: 12. There are 16 residues in the CDR3. CDR3 amino acids: CASKQPGQGNPGELFF. For the CDR3, the DNA is TGTGCCAGCAAGCAGCCGGGACAGGGTAATCCCGGGGAGCTGTTTTTT.

This clonotype was observed a handful of times. V usage is TRBV5-1 and J usage is TRBJ2-3; 9 bases map to TRBD2. The length of the CDR3 is 16 residues. V lost 4 bases to trimming and J lost 3 bases; unmatched junction nucleotides: 9. The germline CDR1 and CDR2 sequences are SGHRS and YFSETQ. The CDR3 DNA is TGCGCCAGCAGCCCTTCGACGGCGGGGGGGACAGATACGCAGTATTTT. As protein: CASSPSTAGGTDTQYF. The entire variable domain, with the rest obtained from reference TRBV5-1 and TRBJ2-3, is as follows: KAGVTQTPRYLIKTRGQQVTLSCSPISGHRSVSWYQQTPGQGLQFLFEYFSETQRNKGNFPGRFSGRQFSNSRSEMNVSTLELGDSALYLCASSPSTAGGTDTQYFGPGTRLTVL.

This clonotype was detected a few times. J is TRBJ2-2 and V is TRBV7-3; 8 bases match TRBD1. The length of the CDR3 is 14 residues. V was pared by 5 bases and J by 7 bases, with 6 bases of the junction left unmatched. CDR1 and CDR2 from the germline V gene are SGHTA and FQGTGA. The CDR3 reads CASSPTGDSGELFF. For the CDR3, the DNA is TGTGCCAGCAGCCCGACAGGGGACAGCGGGGAGCTGTTTTTT.

Notes on this clonotype: One junction end disagrees with the germline gene, perhaps due to a read error. The chain links TRBV2 to TRBJ2-7; 9 bases map to TRBD2. This CDR3 has 14 residues. In germline, CDR1 is SNHLY, CDR2 FYNNEI. CDR3 in DNA: TGTGCCAGCAGTGTAGCGGGGGCCTCCTGCGAGCAGTACTTC. This encodes CASSVAGASCEQYF. The variable domain in full, completed from reference TRBV2 and TRBJ2-7, reads EPEVTQTPSHQVTQMGQEVILRCVPISNHLYFYWYRQILGQKVEFLVSFYNNEISEKSEIFDDQFSVERPDGSNFTLKIRSTKLEDSAMYFCASSVAGASCEQYFGPGTRLTVT.

This clonotype occurred a few times. The CDR3 region has the DNA TGTGCCAGCTCACCACAGTATACAGGAAACCACGAGCAGTACGTC. Encoded protein: CASSPQYTGNHEQYV. The chain recombines TRBV18 with TRBJ2-7; D perhaps matches TRBD1 (5 bases). There are 15 residues in the CDR3. V lost 1 base and J lost 5, with 15 bases in between. Germline assignment: CDR1 KGHSH and CDR2 LQKENI.

The V and J genes are TRBV7-9 and TRBJ1-6; no reliable D call. CDR3 length equals 15 residues. Germline-derived CDR1 and CDR2 are SEHNR and FQNEAQ (reference sequence). The V gene lost 1 base and the J gene lost 9 bases, with 13 bases spanning the gap. CDR3 sequence (DNA): TGTGCCAGCAGCTTAGGCCTTCCCACACCTTCACCCCTCCACTTT. This translates into CASSLGLPTPSPLHF.

This clonotype appeared a few times. The chain combines TRBV15 with TRBJ2-1; either TRBD1 or TRBD2 may supply D (5 bases each). Trimming pared 5 bases from V and 8 bases from J, leaving 16 bases between. Germline V gives CDR1 LNHNV, CDR2 YYDKDF (reference sequence). The CDR3 is made up of 14 amino acids. CDR3 in amino acids: CATSGDEIFHEQFF. The CDR3 nucleotides are TGTGCCACCAGCGGGGACGAGATTTTCCATGAGCAGTTCTTC. Drawing the rest from reference TRBV15 and TRBJ2-1, the complete variable domain is DAMVIQNPRYQVTQFGKPVTLSCSQTLNHNVMYWYQQKSSQAPKLLFHYYDKDFNNEADTPDNFQSRRPNTSFCFLDIRSPGLGDTAMYLCATSGDEIFHEQFFGPGTRLTVL.

This clonotype was detected many times. The chain carries TRBV7-2 and TRBJ2-7, with no clear D. V shed 4 bases and J shed 4 bases, with 5 bases lying between them. The germline gives CDR1 SGHTA, CDR2 FQGNSA. CDR3 length: 11 amino acids. DNA for the CDR3: TGTGCCAGCAGCTGGGCTTACGAGCAGTACTTC. It is translated as CASSWAYEQYF.

The chain links TRBV6-4 to TRBJ2-1; D is possibly TRBD2 (7 bases). Trimming left V 3 bases short and J 8 bases short, with 11 bases between. The CDR3 sequence is 13 residues long. Looked up from germline, CDR1 is MRHNA and CDR2 is SNTAGT. This CDR3 reads CASSEGGLDEQFF. CDR3 coding DNA: TGTGCCAGCAGTGAGGGGGGGCTGGATGAGCAGTTCTTC.

This rearrangement joins TRBV20-1 to TRBJ2-7, with D perhaps TRBD1 (5 bases). The CDR3 is 12 residues long. Trimming left V 1 base short and J 5 bases short, with 9 bases between. Germline loops: CDR1 DFQATT, CDR2 SNEGSKA (reference sequence). The CDR3 is CSARAWGHEQYF. The CDR3 DNA is TGCAGTGCTAGAGCTTGGGGCCACGAGCAGTACTTC.

In this sample, this clonotype turned up many times. V gene TRBV15 combines with J gene TRBJ2-3; D uncertain. Trimming pared 0 bases from V and 1 base from J, leaving 11 bases between. The length of the CDR3 is 16 residues. Germline values: CDR1 LNHNV, CDR2 YYDKDF (reference sequence). The DNA of the CDR3 is TGTGCCACCAGCAGAGATCCACCCAGCGGCACAGATACGCAGTATTTT. Translated, it gives CATSRDPPSGTDTQYF.

The chain joins TRBV11-2 to TRBJ2-3, with D possibly being TRBD2 (7 bases). The germline V and J ends were trimmed by 2 bases and 4 bases, with 13 bases remaining between them. The CDR3 extends over 15 amino acids. CDR1 SGHAT and CDR2 FQNNGV come from the germline V gene. Here the CDR3 reads CASSLMKGGADTQYF. In DNA, the CDR3 is TGTGCCAGCAGCTTAATGAAGGGGGGGGCAGATACGCAGTATTTT. The entire variable domain, with the rest obtained from reference TRBV11-2 and TRBJ2-3, is as follows: EAGVAQSPRYKIIEKRQSVAFWCNPISGHATLYWYQQILGQGPKLLIQFQNNGVVDDSQLPKDRFSAERLKGVDSTLKIQPAKLEDSAVYLCASSLMKGGADTQYFGPGTRLTVL.

The chain is built from TRBV28 and TRBJ1-1; D possibly corresponds to TRBD1 (5 bases). Germline lookup yields CDR1 MDHEN and CDR2 SYDVKM. The CDR3 consists of 15 residues. The ends were cut back, 2 bases at V and 2 bases at J, with 12 bases in the middle. The CDR3 loop reads CASSLDPGTNTEAFF. CDR3 nucleotides: TGTGCCAGCAGTTTAGATCCCGGGACTAACACTGAAGCTTTCTTT. The full variable domain, in which reference TRBV28 and TRBJ1-1 provide the parts outside the CDR3, is DVKVTQSSRYLVKRTGEKVFLECVQDMDHENMFWYRQDPGLGLRLIYFSYDVKMKEKGDIPEGYSVSREKKERFSLILESASTNQTSMYLCASSLDPGTNTEAFFGQGTRLTVV.

This clonotype appeared many times. The chain recombines TRBV29-1 with TRBJ1-1; D is undetermined. This CDR3 contains 13 residues. Per the germline V gene, CDR1 is SQVTM and CDR2 is ANQGSEA. V dropped 3 bases and J dropped 1 base, with 9 bases sitting between them. The CDR3 is CSVEGRKNTEAFF. Here the CDR3 DNA reads TGCAGCGTTGAGGGCAGAAAGAACACTGAAGCTTTCTTT.

V is TRBV29-1 and J is TRBJ2-1, with a tentative D call TRBD2 (5 bases). This CDR3 comprises 15 residues. Germline CDR1 and CDR2: SQVTM and ANQGSEA. The V end lost 6 bases, the J end lost 3 bases, and 18 bases lay between the germline ends. The CDR3 protein is CSVPEGRDHYNEQFF. Here the CDR3 DNA reads TGCAGCGTACCCGAGGGAAGGGATCACTACAATGAGCAGTTCTTC.

On this clonotype: This may be a read error, as it is one base from a much larger clone. CDR3 in amino acids: CAWSKKPTEAFF. The CDR3 coding sequence is TGTGCCTGGAGTAAGAAACCCACTGAAGCTTTCTTT. The genes are TRBV30 and TRBJ1-1; D gene ambiguous. The CDR3 extends over 12 amino acids. The germline gives CDR1 GTSNPN, CDR2 SVGIG (reference sequence). Trimming took 2 bases from V and 4 from J, leaving 8 bases between them.

The chain joins TRBV6-5 to TRBJ2-7, with D possibly being TRBD1 (6 bases). V gave up 0 bases and J gave up 5 bases, with 11 bases separating them. Per germline, CDR1 MNHEY and CDR2 SVGAGI. This CDR3 comprises 14 residues. CDR3 DNA sequence: TGTGCCAGCAGTTACTCACAGGGATTCCACGAGCAGTACGTC. Its protein product is CASSYSQGFHEQYV.

The chain carries TRBV20-1 and TRBJ1-5, with D tentatively TRBD1 (6 bases). The length of the CDR3 is 15 residues. In germline, CDR1 is DFQATT, CDR2 SNEGSKA (reference sequence). Trimming took off 3 bases at V and 2 bases at J, with 14 bases between the two ends. DNA of the CDR3: TGCAGTGCTAGGAAGCAGGGGTGGGGCAATCAGCCCCAGCATTTT. Its translation: CSARKQGWGNQPQHF.

V usage is TRBV29-1 and J usage is TRBJ2-3, with 9 bases lining up with TRBD2. Germline CDR1 and CDR2: SQVTM and ANQGSEA. The CDR3 contains 13 residues. V trimming: 3 bases; J trimming: 5 bases; junction bases outside the gene matches: 3. The CDR3 region is CSVERGGRDTQYF. DNA for the CDR3: TGCAGCGTTGAGCGGGGGGGCCGAGATACGCAGTATTTT.

The DNA of the CDR3 is TGCGCCAGCAGCCAAGATAGCGGGGGGGGCACAGATACGCAGTATTTT. Protein product: CASSQDSGGGTDTQYF. This chain uses TRBV4-3 with TRBJ2-3; 11 bases agree with TRBD2. V trimming: 0 bases; J trimming: 1 base; junction bases outside the gene matches: 0. Germline lookup yields CDR1 LGHNA and CDR2 YSLEER. The CDR3 length is 16 residues.

The gene calls are TRBV18 and TRBJ2-2; a weak D match, TRBD2 (5 bases). CDR3 length equals 15 residues. Germline V gene data show CDR1 as KGHSH and CDR2 as LQKENI. Trimming removed 3 bases at V and 2 bases at J, with 10 bases between. The CDR3 DNA sequence: TGTGCCAGCTCACCGGATGAGGGTAACACCGGGGAGCTGTTTTTT. This translates into CASSPDEGNTGELFF.

The gene calls are TRBV29-1 and TRBJ1-2; D gene unclear. The CDR3 is 11 amino acids. The V and J ends lost 4 bases and 4 bases respectively, with 7 bases between them. Germline assignment: CDR1 SQVTM and CDR2 ANQGSEA. CDR3 loop: CSVVSGYGYTF. The CDR3 region has the DNA TGCAGCGTTGTTTCCGGCTATGGCTACACCTTC.

V usage is TRBV15 and J usage is TRBJ2-1; D is undetermined. The V end was cut by 0 bases, the J end by 5 bases, with 8 bases between. Germline lookup yields CDR1 LNHNV and CDR2 YYDKDF (reference sequence). The CDR3 covers 14 residues. This chain's CDR3 is CATSRDLADNEQFF. The CDR3 DNA reads as TGTGCCACCAGCAGAGATCTGGCGGACAATGAGCAGTTCTTC.

This clonotype was recorded a few times. This sequence joins TRBV7-9 and TRBJ2-7; D is undetermined. This CDR3 comprises 13 residues. V dropped 5 bases and J dropped 7 bases, with 15 bases sitting between them. Looked up from germline, CDR1 is SEHNR and CDR2 is FQNEAQ (reference sequence). The CDR3 reads CASSHSEAGEQYF. The CDR3 DNA is TGTGCCAGCAGCCATTCTGAGGCCGGAGAGCAGTACTTC.